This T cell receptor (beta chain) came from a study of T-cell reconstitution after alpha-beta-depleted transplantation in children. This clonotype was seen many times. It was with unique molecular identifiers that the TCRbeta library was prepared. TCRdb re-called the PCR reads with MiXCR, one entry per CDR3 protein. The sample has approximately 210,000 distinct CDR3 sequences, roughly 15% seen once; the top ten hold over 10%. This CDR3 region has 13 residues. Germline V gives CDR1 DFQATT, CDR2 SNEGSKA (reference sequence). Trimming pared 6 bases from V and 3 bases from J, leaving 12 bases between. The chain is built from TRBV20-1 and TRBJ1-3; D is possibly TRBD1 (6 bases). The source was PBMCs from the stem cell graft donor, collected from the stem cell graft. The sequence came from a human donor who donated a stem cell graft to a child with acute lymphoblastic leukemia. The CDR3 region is CSASQGNGNTIYF. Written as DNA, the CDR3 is TGCAGTGCATCTCAGGGGAATGGAAACACCATATATTTT.